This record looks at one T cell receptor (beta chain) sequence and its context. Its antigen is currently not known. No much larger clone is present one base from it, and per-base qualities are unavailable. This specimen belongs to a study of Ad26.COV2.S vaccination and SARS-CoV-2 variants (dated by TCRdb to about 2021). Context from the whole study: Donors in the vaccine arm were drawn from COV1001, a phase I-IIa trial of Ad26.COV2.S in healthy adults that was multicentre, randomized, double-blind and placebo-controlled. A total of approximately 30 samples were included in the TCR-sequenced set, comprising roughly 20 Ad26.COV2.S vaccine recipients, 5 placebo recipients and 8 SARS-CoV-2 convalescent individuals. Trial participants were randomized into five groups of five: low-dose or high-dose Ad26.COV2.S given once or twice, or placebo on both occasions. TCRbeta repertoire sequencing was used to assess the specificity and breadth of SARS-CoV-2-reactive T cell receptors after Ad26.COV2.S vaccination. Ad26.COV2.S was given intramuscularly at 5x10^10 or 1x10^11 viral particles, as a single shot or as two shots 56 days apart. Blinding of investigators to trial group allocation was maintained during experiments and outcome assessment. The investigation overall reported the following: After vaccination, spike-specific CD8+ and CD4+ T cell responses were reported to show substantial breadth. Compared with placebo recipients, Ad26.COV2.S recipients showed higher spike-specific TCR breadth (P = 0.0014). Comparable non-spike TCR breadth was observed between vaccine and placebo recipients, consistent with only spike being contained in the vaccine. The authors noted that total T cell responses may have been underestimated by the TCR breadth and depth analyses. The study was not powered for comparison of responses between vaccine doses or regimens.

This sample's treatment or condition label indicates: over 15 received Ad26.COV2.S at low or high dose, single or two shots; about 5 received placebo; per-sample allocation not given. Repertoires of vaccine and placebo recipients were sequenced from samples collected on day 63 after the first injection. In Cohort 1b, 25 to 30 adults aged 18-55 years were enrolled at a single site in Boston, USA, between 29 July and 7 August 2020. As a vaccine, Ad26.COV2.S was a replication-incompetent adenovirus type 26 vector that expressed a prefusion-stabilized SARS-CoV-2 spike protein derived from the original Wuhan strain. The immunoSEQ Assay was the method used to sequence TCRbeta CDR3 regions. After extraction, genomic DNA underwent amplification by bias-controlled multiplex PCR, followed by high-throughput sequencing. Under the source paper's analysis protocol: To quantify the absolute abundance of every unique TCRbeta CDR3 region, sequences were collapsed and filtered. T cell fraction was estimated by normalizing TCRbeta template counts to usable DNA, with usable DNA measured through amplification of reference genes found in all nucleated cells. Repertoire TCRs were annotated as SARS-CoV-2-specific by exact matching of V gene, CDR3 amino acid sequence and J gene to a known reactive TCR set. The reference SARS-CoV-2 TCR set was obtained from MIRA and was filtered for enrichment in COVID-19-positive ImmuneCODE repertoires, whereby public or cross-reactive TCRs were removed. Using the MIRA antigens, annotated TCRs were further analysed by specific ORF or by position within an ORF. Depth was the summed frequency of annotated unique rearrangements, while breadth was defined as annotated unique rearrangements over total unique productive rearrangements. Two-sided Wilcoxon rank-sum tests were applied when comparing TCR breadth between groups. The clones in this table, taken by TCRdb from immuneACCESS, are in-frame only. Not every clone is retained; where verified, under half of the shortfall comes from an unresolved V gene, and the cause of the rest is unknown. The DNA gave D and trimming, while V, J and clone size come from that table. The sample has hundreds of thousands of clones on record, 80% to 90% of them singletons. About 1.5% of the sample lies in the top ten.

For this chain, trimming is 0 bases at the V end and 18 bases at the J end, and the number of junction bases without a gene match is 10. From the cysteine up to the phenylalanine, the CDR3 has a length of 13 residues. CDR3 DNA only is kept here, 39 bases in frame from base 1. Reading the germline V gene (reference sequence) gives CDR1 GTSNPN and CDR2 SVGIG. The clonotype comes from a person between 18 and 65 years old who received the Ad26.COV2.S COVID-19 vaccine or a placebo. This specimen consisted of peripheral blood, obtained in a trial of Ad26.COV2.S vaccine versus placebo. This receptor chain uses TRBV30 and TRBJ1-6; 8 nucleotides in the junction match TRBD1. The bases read TGTGCCTGGAGTGTACGCGGACAGGGTAGTTCCCACTTT. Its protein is CAWSVRGQGSSHF.